Below, 15 T cell receptor beta chains from the same sample are listed, as sequenced in a study of control samples from healthy donors and cancer patients. The protocol was immunoSEQ multiplex PCR, while the TCRdb copy is restricted to in-frame clones and leaves out a portion. Here the sample spans 75,000 to 100,000 clones, more than 90% being singletons. Material for sequencing was blood. The receptors come from a human donor in good health. The donor label of this sample is uncertain.

This chain connects TRBV15 to TRBJ1-4; TRBD1 agrees at 7 bases. CDR1 is LNHNV, CDR2 YYDKDF, per germline (reference sequence). The ends lost 5 bases at V and 4 bases at J; junction bases unmatched: 10. The CDR3 spans 16 residues. CDR3 residues: CATSSTHRGFNEKLFF. Written as DNA, the CDR3 is TGTGCCACCAGCTCTACCCACAGGGGATTTAATGAAAAACTGTTTTTT.

The chain couples TRBV5-4 to TRBJ1-5; possible D gene TRBD1, 5 bases. The CDR3 contains 15 residues. Germline CDR1 is SGHNT and CDR2 is YYREEE (reference sequence). Trimming pared 0 bases from V and 1 base from J, leaving 8 bases between. CDR3 residues: CASSLGGASNQPQHF. The CDR3 nucleotides read TGTGCCAGCAGCTTGGGAGGGGCGAGCAATCAGCCCCAGCATTTT.

The chain links TRBV2 to TRBJ1-2; D remains ambiguous. The CDR3 runs to 12 residues. CDR1 and CDR2 from the germline V gene are SNHLY and FYNNEI. Trimming left V 7 bases short and J 2 bases short, with 8 bases between. CDR3 loop: CASTEENYGYTF. In DNA, the CDR3 is TGTGCCAGCACGGAGGAAAACTATGGCTACACCTTC.

The V call is TRBV28, the J call TRBJ2-1, with 7 bases fitting TRBD1. Per the germline V gene, CDR1 is MDHEN and CDR2 is SYDVKM. CDR3 length equals 13 residues. With V trimmed by 5 bases and J by 6 bases, 4 bases remained unmatched. This CDR3 is CASSPGQTNEQFF. CDR3 coding DNA: TGTGCCAGCAGTCCGGGACAGACCAATGAGCAGTTCTTC.

The rearrangement links TRBV24-1 to TRBJ2-2; the D gene is possibly TRBD2 (6 bases). The germline V gene has CDR1 KGHDR and CDR2 SFDVKD. Deletions cut 12 bases from V and 0 bases from J, with 13 bases between. The CDR3 loop spans 14 amino acids. CDR3 amino acids: CAPQRGTNTGELFF. As DNA, the CDR3 is TGTGCCCCCCAACGGGGGACGAACACCGGGGAGCTGTTTTTT.

The chain recombines TRBV12-5 with TRBJ2-5, with TRBD1 identical over 9 bases. Trimming took 7 bases from V and 2 from J; bases not matched to a gene: 11. The CDR3 extends over 16 amino acids. In germline, CDR1 is LGHNT, CDR2 FRNRAP. CDR3 coding DNA: TGTGCTAGTGCCTTCCCCAACAGGGGGCGGCAAGAGACCCAGTACTTC. Translation gives CASAFPNRGRQETQYF.

The chain has TRBV2 and TRBJ1-5, with a tentative D call TRBD1 (6 bases). Germline V gene sequence: CDR1 SNHLY, CDR2 FYNNEI. The CDR3 sequence is 13 residues long. V was clipped by 7 bases and J by 4 bases, with 11 bases between them. The CDR3, as DNA: TGTGCCAGCATTCCGGACAGAAATCAGCCCCAGCATTTT. Its protein is CASIPDRNQPQHF.

A single count supports this clone. The V and J genes are TRBV29-1 and TRBJ1-1; D not resolved. This CDR3 is built from 12 residues. V was clipped by 5 bases and J by 1 base, with 8 bases between them. Per germline, CDR1 SQVTM and CDR2 ANQGSEA. CDR3 protein: CSVYGGNTEAFF. The CDR3 DNA follows: TGCAGCGTTTACGGTGGGAACACTGAAGCTTTCTTT.

The chain links TRBV18 to TRBJ2-3; D not resolved. The CDR3 has 13 amino acids. V was clipped by 6 bases and J by 2 bases, with 9 bases between them. Germline V gene sequence: CDR1 KGHSH, CDR2 LQKENI. CDR3 in amino acids: CASSPDITDTQYF. DNA for the CDR3: TGTGCCAGCTCGCCCGACATCACAGATACGCAGTATTTT.

This chain connects TRBV7-2 to TRBJ1-6; TRBD1 aligns across 7 bases. The CDR3 contains 15 residues. Germline loops: CDR1 SGHTA, CDR2 FQGNSA. Trimming took 2 bases from V and 6 from J; bases not matched to a gene: 4. In DNA, the CDR3 is TGTGCCAGCAGCTTAAGCCGGGACAGTAATTCACCCCTCCACTTT. Its translation is CASSLSRDSNSPLHF.

The J gene is TRBJ1-5, the V gene TRBV6-1; D call uncertain. The CDR3 spans 13 residues. Between the trimmed V and J ends, which lost 2 bases and 5 bases, there was a span of 7 bases. Germline V lookup: CDR1 MNHNS, CDR2 SASEGT. CDR3 DNA sequence: TGTGCCAGCAGTGAATTTGGGGATCAGCCCCAGCATTTT. Residues: CASSEFGDQPQHF.

The genes are TRBV5-7 and TRBJ1-1; TRBD1 matches at 9 bases. TRBV5-7 is an open reading frame, and its role is uncertain. The CDR3 extends over 14 amino acids. V dropped 5 bases and J dropped 10; count of bases not matched to a gene: 12. The CDR3 here is CASSLDRGSVRAFF. CDR3 sequence (DNA): TGTGCCAGCAGTTTAGACAGGGGGTCAGTCCGAGCTTTCTTT.

The chain employs TRBV3-1 (or the pseudogene TRBV3-2) and TRBJ1-2, with D uncertain. The CDR3 consists of 14 residues. In germline, CDR1 is LGHDT, CDR2 YNNKEL (reference sequence). V shed 0 bases and J shed 3 bases, with 8 bases lying between them. CDR3 loop: CASSQDPLYYGYTF. The CDR3 DNA is TGTGCCAGCAGCCAAGATCCACTCTACTATGGCTACACCTTC.

This clone was recorded only once. CDR3 region: CASSSTITDTQYF. The DNA for the CDR3 is TGTGCCAGTAGTAGTACGATCACAGATACGCAGTATTTT. V gene TRBV19 combines with J gene TRBJ2-3; unclear D gene. Between the trimmed V and J ends, which lost 4 bases and 2 bases, there was a span of 7 bases. The germline V gene has CDR1 LNHDA and CDR2 SQIVND (reference sequence). This CDR3 comprises 13 residues.

The rearrangement links TRBV5-1 to TRBJ1-4; D gene unclear. V was trimmed by 5 bases and J by 8 bases, leaving 13 bases between them. The CDR3 length is 13 residues. CDR1 is SGHRS and CDR2 is YFSETQ in the germline V gene. The CDR3 DNA reads as TGCGCCAGCAGTTCTCTCGTCGGAGAAAAACTGTTTTTT. It translates to CASSSLVGEKLFF.